Listed here is a single T cell receptor beta chain. The repertoire was sequenced with immunoSEQ multiplex PCR; TCRdb's copy has only in-frame clones and lacks some. The table records roughly 280,000 clones, about 87% of them present only once. This entry is derived from a study of blood T cell repertoires in COVID-19. Study overall: Collection of acute and convalescent COVID-19 samples took place in the United States, Italy and Spain.

The CDR3 length is 17 residues. V lost 0 bases, J lost 4 bases, and 9 bases stayed unmatched. Germline lookup yields CDR1 LNHNV and CDR2 YYDKDF (reference sequence). This chain links TRBV15 with TRBJ1-3; 7 bases fit TRBD1. The sample taken for sequencing was PBMCs or T cells enriched from blood (not recorded which). The clonotype originates from a woman aged 25 to 39 with acute COVID-19. CDR3 in amino acids: CATSRDREGAAGNTIYF. The CDR3 region has the DNA TGTGCCACCAGCAGAGATCGGGAGGGGGCAGCAGGAAACACCATATATTTT.